Below are 2 T cell receptor beta chains sequenced from a single sample in a study of blood T cells in healthy people across ages. Combining a sample-barcoded 5' primer with a J-beta primer mix, a second PCR ran for roughly 7 to 12 cycles. One entry per CDR3 protein, called by TCRdb with MiXCR from the 5' RACE reads. The sample holds 850,000 to 1,300,000 distinct CDR3 sequences; under 45% are singletons and the top ten take about 19%. Sequences were obtained from blood. These receptors were taken from a woman aged 55 to 70 in good health.

This clonotype turned up a few times. V usage is TRBV12-3 or TRBV12-4 and J usage is TRBJ2-1; D unresolved. The CDR3 extends over 12 amino acids. V was cut by 3 bases and J by 10 bases, with 10 bases left in between. CDR3 loop: CASSFGSSEQFF. The CDR3 DNA reads as TGTGCCAGCAGTTTTGGGTCATCCGAGCAGTTCTTC.

Only a few counts were recorded for this clonotype. This chain connects TRBV9 to TRBJ2-1; 7 positions match TRBD2. CDR3 size: 20 residues. V was pared by 0 bases and J by 0 bases, with 15 bases of the junction left unmatched. CDR1 is SGDLS and CDR2 is YYNGEE in the germline V gene. CDR3: CASSVASPTSQLSSYNEQFF. CDR3 in DNA: TGTGCCAGCAGCGTAGCCTCGCCGACTAGCCAACTGAGCTCCTACAATGAGCAGTTCTTC.